This TCR beta chain was identified during a study of OX40 agonist ivuxolimab in advanced cancers. The wider study: Hepatocellular carcinoma, melanoma, renal cell or head and neck cancer was diagnosed in the dose-escalation patients. General observations from the study: Patients with a partial response at 0.1-3.0 mg/kg had among the lowest clonal expansion.

In regard to this clone: Its specificity is not known.

Germline trimming cut 4 bases from V and 2 bases from J; bases unmatched to any gene: 9. The CDR3 has 17 amino acids. In germline, CDR1 is SGHRS, CDR2 YFSETQ. Method: immunoSEQ multiplex PCR; TCRdb's copy keeps in-frame clones and lacks some. The table lists over 50,000 clones, around 89% of them singletons. The sequence was obtained from an adult with an advanced solid tumor such as melanoma, head and neck, liver or kidney cancer. J is TRBJ2-5 and V is TRBV5-1; 12 positions agree with TRBD2. The starting material was CD4+ or CD8+ T cells sorted from blood, obtained in a trial of the OX40 agonist ivuxolimab. CDR3 coding DNA: TGCGCCAGCAGCCCTGGTGGGACTAGCGGGCCACAAGAGACCCAGTACTTC. Encoded protein: CASSPGGTSGPQETQYF.